This T cell receptor beta chain stems from a study of blood T cell repertoires in COVID-19. Study context: Acute-phase and convalescent COVID-19 samples originated in the United States, Italy and Spain.

Authors' data handling: Reference gene primer amplification yielded estimated nucleated cell counts. Some clones are missing from TCRdb's copy, which holds only in-frame ones; the method was immunoSEQ multiplex PCR. V, J and clone size are those of that table, while D and trimming were read from the DNA. The sample yields about 210,000 clones, around 83% seen once. The CDR3 sequence is 16 residues long. Germline V CDR1 and CDR2: SGHAT, FQNNGV. V shed 5 bases, J shed 5 bases, and the junction held 6 bases outside the gene matches. The origin of this receptor is a woman in her 50s with acute or convalescent COVID-19. The rearrangement links TRBV11-2 to TRBJ2-7; 16 bases fit TRBD2. Material: peripheral blood. Written as DNA, the CDR3 is TGTGCCAGCAGCCCGGGGACTAGCGGGAGGGTCCACGAGCAGTACTTC. Amino acid sequence: CASSPGTSGRVHEQYF.